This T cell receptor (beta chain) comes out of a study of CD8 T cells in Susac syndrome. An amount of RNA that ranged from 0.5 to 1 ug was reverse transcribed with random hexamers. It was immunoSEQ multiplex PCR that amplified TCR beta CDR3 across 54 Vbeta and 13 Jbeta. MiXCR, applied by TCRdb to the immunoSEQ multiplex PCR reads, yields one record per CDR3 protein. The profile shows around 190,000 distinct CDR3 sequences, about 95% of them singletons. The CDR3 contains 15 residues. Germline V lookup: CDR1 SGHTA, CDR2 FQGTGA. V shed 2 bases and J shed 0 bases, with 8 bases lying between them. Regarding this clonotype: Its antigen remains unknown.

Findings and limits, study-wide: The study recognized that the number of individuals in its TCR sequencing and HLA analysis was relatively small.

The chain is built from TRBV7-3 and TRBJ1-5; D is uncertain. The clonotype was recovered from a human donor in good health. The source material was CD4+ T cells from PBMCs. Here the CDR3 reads CASSLAENSNQPQHF. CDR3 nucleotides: TGTGCCAGCAGCTTAGCGGAGAATAGCAATCAGCCCCAGCATTTT.